Below, 16 T cell receptor beta chains from the same sample are listed, as sequenced in a study of circulating CD8 cells and anti-PD-1 response in melanoma. From live CD3+CD8+TCRalphabeta+ cells, four PD-1 and/or TIGIT subsets were sorted. The QIAseq Immune Repertoire TCR panel built the libraries from approximately 15 ng of total RNA. In TCRdb, the reads were re-called with MiXCR into one record per CDR3 protein. The profile shows a few hundred distinct CDR3 sequences, around 6.5% of them singletons. The sequencing here drew on CD8+ T cells from PBMCs, taken at baseline or after one month of anti-PD-1 therapy (not recorded which). The source is a human donor with melanoma.

This clonotype is medium-sized within its sample. The genes are TRBV20-1 and TRBJ1-2; D may be TRBD1 (6 bases). The CDR3 loop spans 16 amino acids. Trimming removed 0 bases from V and 1 base from J, with 15 bases in between. Germline CDR1 DFQATT, CDR2 SNEGSKA (reference sequence). In DNA, the CDR3 is TGCAGTGCTAGAGATAGGGGGGCGGCCCTTAACTATGGCTACACCTTC. Its translation: CSARDRGAALNYGYTF.

This clonotype counts as medium-sized. The rearrangement uses TRBV20-1 and TRBJ1-2; D perhaps matches TRBD1 (6 bases). Germline V gene data show CDR1 as DFQATT and CDR2 as SNEGSKA (reference sequence). This CDR3 has 14 amino acids. V lost 6 bases and J lost 5, with 19 bases in between. This CDR3 is CSAPGAGRFYGYTF. The CDR3 DNA sequence: TGCAGTGCCCCGGGGGCAGGGCGCTTTTATGGCTACACCTTC.

By share of the sample, this clonotype is large. CDR3 sequence reads: CAWSELAGYNEQFF. CDR3 in DNA: TGTGCCTGGAGTGAACTAGCGGGATACAATGAGCAGTTCTTC. This sequence joins TRBV30 and TRBJ2-1, with 10 positions matching TRBD2. The germline V gene has CDR1 GTSNPN and CDR2 SVGIG (reference sequence). J lost 4 bases, V lost 1 base, and 1 base had no gene match. This CDR3 is built from 14 residues.

This clonotype is large (0.1 to 1%) in the sample. The chain uses TRBV27 and TRBJ2-7; the D gene is possibly TRBD1 (5 bases). Germline loops: CDR1 MNHEY, CDR2 SMNVEV (reference sequence). The V end was cut by 3 bases, the J end by 0 bases, with 9 bases between. CDR3 length: 14 residues. The CDR3 DNA follows: TGTGCCAGCAGTTTTGACACAGGCTCCTACGAGCAGTACTTC. It translates to CASSFDTGSYEQYF.

This clonotype rates as medium-sized. The chain carries TRBV4-2 and TRBJ2-3; D not certain. The germline V gene encodes CDR1 LGHNA and CDR2 YNFKEQ. With 0 bases removed from V and 11 bases from J, the gap between germline ends came to 15 bases. The CDR3 sequence is 14 residues long. The CDR3 DNA sequence: TGTGCCAGCAGCCAAGAGACGGGCGAGGAAAAGCAGTATTTT. It is translated as CASSQETGEEKQYF.

By share, this clonotype counts as medium-sized. V gene TRBV19 combines with J gene TRBJ2-2; D not resolved. The CDR3 is 10 residues long. V gave up 10 bases and J gave up 8 bases, with 8 bases separating them. Germline V gene sequence: CDR1 LNHDA, CDR2 SQIVND (reference sequence). The CDR3 here is CATEGGELFF. The CDR3 DNA reads TGTGCCACCGAAGGAGGGGAGCTGTTTTTT.

By sample share, this clonotype is large. The V call is TRBV5-5, the J call TRBJ2-1; 13 bases fit TRBD2. J gave up 8 bases and V 0 bases, and 11 bases lay outside the gene matches. Germline CDR1 reads SGHKS; CDR2 reads YYEKEE (reference sequence). The CDR3 totals 18 residues. The CDR3 loop is CASSLGLAGGPPLDEQFF. CDR3 DNA sequence: TGTGCCAGCAGCTTGGGACTAGCGGGGGGCCCCCCACTCGATGAGCAGTTCTTC. The whole variable domain, remainder taken from reference TRBV5-5 and TRBJ2-1, is DAGVTQSPTHLIKTRGQQVTLRCSPISGHKSVSWYQQVLGQGPQFIFQYYEKEERGRGNFPDRFSARQFPNYSSELNVNALLLGDSALYLCASSLGLAGGPPLDEQFFGPGTRLTVL.

This clonotype came up a few times. A read error is possible here, since a much larger clone lies one base away. The chain uses TRBV21-1 and TRBJ2-3. TRBV21-1 is termed a pseudogene. This CDR3 has 12 residues. The CDR3 loop is CASSKESNTQYF. DNA for the CDR3: TGTGCCAGCAGCAAAGAGTCAAATACGCAGTATTTT.

In its sample, this clonotype ranks as medium-sized (0.01 to 0.1%). The chain couples TRBV20-1 to TRBJ1-2; D is unresolved. The germline V gene has CDR1 DFQATT and CDR2 SNEGSKA (reference sequence). This CDR3 has 13 amino acids. Trimming removed 6 bases from V and 3 bases from J, with 14 bases in between. DNA of the CDR3: TGCAGTGCCCCCCGCGGGTCGGACTATGGCTACACCTTC. Translated, it gives CSAPRGSDYGYTF.

By sample fraction, this clonotype is large. This chain uses TRBV7-8 with TRBJ2-7; weak D call: TRBD1 (6 bases). Trimming took 4 bases from V and 5 from J, leaving 9 bases between them. The CDR3 spans 12 residues. CDR1 is SGHVS and CDR2 is FQNEAQ in the germline V gene. DNA of the CDR3: TGTGCCAGCAGCTCCCAGGGGAACGAGCAGTACTTC. Protein product: CASSSQGNEQYF.

In its sample, this clonotype is large. As DNA, the CDR3 is TGCAGCGTCGACGACACCGTGAACACTGAAGCTTTCTTT. It specifies CSVDDTVNTEAFF. The chain employs TRBV29-1 and TRBJ1-1; D unclear. V lost 6 bases and J 0 bases, leaving 11 bases between the germline ends. The CDR3 is 13 amino acids. From germline, CDR1 is SQVTM and CDR2 ANQGSEA.

This clonotype is deemed medium-sized. V usage is TRBV20-1 and J usage is TRBJ2-4; weak D call: TRBD1 (6 bases). Per germline, CDR1 DFQATT and CDR2 SNEGSKA (reference sequence). V lost 5 bases and J lost 8, with 25 bases in between. The CDR3 runs 16 residues. The CDR3 loop is CSALGDTTLLGDIQYF. The CDR3 DNA reads TGCAGTGCTTTAGGGGACACCACGCTGTTGGGGGACATTCAGTACTTC.

This clonotype qualifies as large. The chain joins TRBV2 to TRBJ1-2, with 9 bases identical to TRBD1. V lost 7 bases, J lost 4 bases, and 10 bases stayed unmatched. This CDR3 contains 15 residues. Per germline, CDR1 SNHLY and CDR2 FYNNEI. The CDR3 protein is CASNPDGTGFYGYTF. In DNA, the CDR3 is TGTGCCAGCAACCCTGACGGGACAGGGTTCTATGGCTACACCTTC.

This clonotype was seen a handful of times. The V gene is TRBV29-1, the J gene TRBJ2-2; possible D gene TRBD2, 7 bases. V dropped 6 bases and J dropped 2 bases, with 13 bases sitting between them. This CDR3 has 14 amino acids. The germline V gene encodes CDR1 SQVTM and CDR2 ANQGSEA. CDR3 nucleotides: TGCAGCGTCTCCGGGGGGCCCAACACCGGGGAGCTGTTTTTT. Translation gives CSVSGGPNTGELFF.

In its sample, this clonotype is large. This chain links TRBV29-1 with TRBJ2-3, with a possible D match to TRBD2 (6 bases). The CDR3 runs to 16 residues. Trimming left V 4 bases short and J 1 base short, with 18 bases between. The V gene's germline CDR1 is SQVTM and CDR2 ANQGSEA. This CDR3 is CSVVFSGVGGTDTQYF. The CDR3, as DNA: TGCAGCGTTGTATTTAGCGGAGTGGGGGGCACAGATACGCAGTATTTT.

This clonotype is large (0.1 to 1%) by share. The V gene is TRBV20-1, the J gene TRBJ2-1; D may be TRBD2 (6 bases). The CDR3 consists of 15 residues. V shed 6 bases and J shed 0 bases, with 15 bases lying between them. Germline V gene sequence: CDR1 DFQATT, CDR2 SNEGSKA (reference sequence). This CDR3 is CSATVDGSSYNEQFF. In DNA form, the CDR3 reads TGCAGTGCCACCGTCGACGGGAGCTCCTACAATGAGCAGTTCTTC.